These 23 T cell receptor beta chains were all obtained from the same sample, sequenced in a study of read filtering for tumor transcriptome and immune sequencing (TCRdb year 2020). Sequencer: Illumina HiSeq 4000. The Immunoverse kit was used to build TCR libraries from around 420 ng RNA, with molecular barcoded adaptors covering alpha/delta and beta/gamma chains. TCRdb reanalyzed the raw reads on its own, using fastp at Q25 for trimming and MiXCR for clone calling, and kept in-frame beta chains. Rows merge per CDR3 protein into single entries with the most common DNA and genes. The sample includes more than 20,000 distinct CDR3 sequences, with about 22% observed a single time. Around 47% of the sample belongs to the ten largest clones. The sample taken for sequencing was a population of CD138-negative cells sorted from bone marrow. The cell subset or site label here, explained by the study, means: bone marrow mononuclear cells depleted of CD138+ plasma/myeloma cells by negative magnetic selection. These TCRs come from a donor older than 35 with multiple myeloma.

This clonotype was seen more than once but under ten times. Written as DNA, the CDR3 is TGTGCCATCAGTGTTGATTTAATGAACACTGAAGCTTTCTTT. It encodes CAISVDLMNTEAFF. The chain combines TRBV10-3 with TRBJ1-1; no clear D gene. The CDR3 is 14 amino acids. Germline V gene lookup returns CDR1 ENHRY and CDR2 SYGVKD. V was trimmed by 4 bases and J by 0 bases, leaving 9 bases between them.

This chain joins TRBV7-9 and TRBJ2-3; unclear D gene. The germline V gene encodes CDR1 SEHNR and CDR2 FQNEAQ (reference sequence). V lost 6 bases and J lost 6, with 10 bases in between. The CDR3 covers 12 residues. The CDR3 DNA is TGTGCCAGCAGTTATGTGGGGGATACGCAGTATTTT. It specifies CASSYVGDTQYF. The full variable domain, in which reference TRBV7-9 and TRBJ2-3 provide the parts outside the CDR3, is DTGVSQNPRHKITKRGQNVTFRCDPISEHNRLYWYRQTLGQGPEFLTYFQNEAQLEKSRLLSDRFSAERPKGSFSTLEIQRTEQGDSAMYLCASSYVGDTQYFGPGTRLTVL.

The chain recombines TRBV12-5 with TRBJ1-2, with D perhaps matching TRBD1 (5 bases). The V end was cut by 6 bases, the J end by 2 bases, with 10 bases between. Looked up from germline, CDR1 is LGHNT and CDR2 is FRNRAP. The CDR3 covers 13 residues. In DNA form, the CDR3 reads TGTGCTAGTGGCAGGGACGCCAACTATGGCTACACCTTC. It yields the protein CASGRDANYGYTF.

This clonotype occurred many times. V and J are TRBV4-1 and TRBJ2-3; weak D call: TRBD2 (6 bases). The CDR3 is 16 residues long. Deletions cut 3 bases from V and 2 bases from J, with 15 bases between. Germline CDR1 MGHRA, CDR2 YSYEKL. CDR3 protein: CASSQGTGTVTDTQYF. In DNA, the CDR3 is TGCGCCAGCAGCCAGGGAACCGGGACTGTCACAGATACGCAGTATTTT.

This chain connects TRBV7-9 to TRBJ2-3; 9 bases are shared with TRBD1. Germline V CDR1 and CDR2: SEHNR, FQNEAQ (reference sequence). The CDR3 has 15 residues. J lost 5 bases, V lost 5 bases, and 8 bases had no gene match. In DNA, the CDR3 is TGTGCCAGCAGCCCGTCACAGGGGGCTCAAGATACGCAGTATTTT. Amino acid sequence: CASSPSQGAQDTQYF.

Details on this clonotype: A much larger clone sits a single nucleotide away, making a read error possible. The rearrangement links TRBV7-2 to TRBJ2-1; TRBD2 agrees at 14 bases. The CDR3 covers 15 residues. V lost 8 bases, J lost 9 bases, and 9 bases stayed unmatched. Looked up from germline, CDR1 is SGHTA and CDR2 is FQGNSA. The CDR3 region has the DNA TGTGCCAGCTGCCAGACTAGCGGGGGGGCCCTTGAGCAGTTCTTC. It encodes CASCQTSGGALEQFF. Using reference TRBV7-2 and TRBJ2-1 for the parts outside the CDR3, the full variable domain is GAGVSQSPSNKVTEKGKDVELRCDPISGHTALYWYRQSLGQGLEFLIYFQGNSAPDKSGLPSDRFSAERTGGSVSTLTIQRTQQEDSAVYLCASCQTSGGALEQFFGPGTRLTVL.

This clonotype was detected many times. The chain joins TRBV20-1 to TRBJ1-5; D is undetermined. The germline CDR1 and CDR2 sequences are DFQATT and SNEGSKA (reference sequence). This CDR3 spans 13 amino acids. Trimming took 2 bases from V and 3 from J, leaving 8 bases between them. The CDR3 spells CSARWTPNQPQHF. The CDR3 DNA reads TGCAGTGCTAGATGGACTCCCAATCAGCCCCAGCATTTT.

This clonotype has ten or more counts. The chain employs TRBV27 and TRBJ2-7; D call uncertain. Germline loops: CDR1 MNHEY, CDR2 SMNVEV (reference sequence). V was pared by 6 bases and J by 2 bases, with 8 bases between. The CDR3 is made up of 12 amino acids. CDR3 residues: CASSPSPYEQYF. In nucleotides, the CDR3 is TGTGCCAGCAGCCCCTCTCCCTACGAGCAGTACTTC.

Concerning this clonotype itself: This may come from a read error, since a much larger clone is one base off. The genes are TRBV20-1 and TRBJ1-1; D is ambiguous. The CDR3 contains 14 residues. Trimming took off 5 bases at V and 5 bases at J, with 18 bases between the two ends. Germline values: CDR1 DFQATT, CDR2 SNEGSKA (reference sequence). As DNA, the CDR3 is TGCAGTGCTTGTTTAAACCCTCCCTGTACTGAAGCTTTCTTT. It is translated as CSACLNPPCTEAFF.

A few counts support this clonotype. The CDR3 DNA reads as TGTGCCAGCAGTCGAGGGGGCGTACACTATGGCTACACCTTC. The encoded protein is CASSRGGVHYGYTF. The V and J genes are TRBV7-2 and TRBJ1-2, with TRBD1 matching 7 bases. V lost 6 bases, J lost 3 bases, and 7 bases stayed unmatched. The germline CDR1 and CDR2 sequences are SGHTA and FQGNSA. The CDR3 contains 14 residues. Combining the CDR3 with reference TRBV7-2 and TRBJ1-2 gives the whole variable domain GAGVSQSPSNKVTEKGKDVELRCDPISGHTALYWYRQSLGQGLEFLIYFQGNSAPDKSGLPSDRFSAERTGGSVSTLTIQRTQQEDSAVYLCASSRGGVHYGYTFGSGTRLTVV.

Notes on this clonotype: A much larger clone differs from this one at a single base, so this may be a read error. This likely comes from a read error, as the CDR3 has no conserved phenylalanine or tryptophan at its end. The chain has TRBV12-3 or TRBV12-4 and TRBJ2-1; 9 nucleotides agree with TRBD2. The CDR3 covers 15 residues. V gave up 3 bases and J gave up 1 base; unmatched junction bases: 1. The CDR3 here is CASSFTSGSYNEQFL. The CDR3 region has the DNA TGTGCCAGCAGTTTCACTAGCGGGTCCTACAATGAGCAGTTCCTC.

V is TRBV7-8 and J is TRBJ2-3; maybe TRBD2 (5 bases). Germline V gene data show CDR1 as SGHVS and CDR2 as FQNEAQ. V dropped 1 base and J dropped 3 bases, with 8 bases sitting between them. The CDR3 has 14 residues. In nucleotides, the CDR3 is TGTGCCAGCAGCTTAGTTCCGGGGACAGATACGCAGTATTTT. Protein sequence: CASSLVPGTDTQYF.

In its sample, this clonotype was seen many times. The J gene is TRBJ2-1, the V gene TRBV30; D gene unclear. CDR1 and CDR2 from the germline V gene are GTSNPN and SVGIG (reference sequence). Trimming took 5 bases from V and 0 from J, leaving 5 bases between them. The length of the CDR3 is 12 residues. In DNA, the CDR3 is TGTGCCTGGGGGCTCTCCTACAATGAGCAGTTCTTC. This gives the protein CAWGLSYNEQFF.

Concerning this clonotype: Given a much more abundant clone one base away, this may be a read error. V gene TRBV5-5 combines with J gene TRBJ2-3; TRBD2 agrees at 11 bases. With 3 bases clipped from V and 8 bases from J, the junction kept 11 bases outside the gene matches. The CDR3 consists of 16 residues. Germline V lookup: CDR1 SGHKS, CDR2 YYEKEE (reference sequence). CDR3 coding DNA: TGTGCCAGCAGCTCCGCGACTAGCGGGGTATCTGGTACGCAGTATTTT. This sequence encodes CASSSATSGVSGTQYF.

This sequence joins TRBV5-1 and TRBJ1-1; 8 bases map to TRBD1. The length of the CDR3 is 15 residues. Trimming cost V 0 bases and J 4 bases; bases outside gene matches: 5. CDR1 SGHRS and CDR2 YFSETQ come from the germline V gene. The CDR3 protein is CASSLGQGSGTEAFF. In DNA form, the CDR3 reads TGCGCCAGCAGCTTGGGACAGGGGAGCGGCACTGAAGCTTTCTTT.

This clonotype was seen ten or more times. The chain uses TRBV11-2 and TRBJ2-3, with TRBD2 matching 10 bases. The CDR3 has 16 residues. Germline V gives CDR1 SGHAT, CDR2 FQNNGV. V lost 6 bases and J lost 7; bases outside the gene matches: 13. CDR3 residues: CASRRNSGGYRNTQYF. CDR3 in DNA: TGTGCCAGCAGACGCAATAGCGGGGGGTACAGGAATACGCAGTATTTT.

This clonotype has a count of ten or more. The chain links TRBV20-1 to TRBJ1-1; D is ambiguous. The V and J ends lost 2 bases and 1 base respectively, with 14 bases between them. The CDR3 covers 15 residues. Germline V CDR1 and CDR2: DFQATT, SNEGSKA (reference sequence). CDR3 in DNA: TGCAGTGCTAGACCCACATGGGTGGGGAACACTGAAGCTTTCTTT. This gives the protein CSARPTWVGNTEAFF.

Points on this clonotype: The junction differs from germline at one of its ends, possibly a read error. V usage is TRBV10-3 and J usage is TRBJ1-1, with TRBD1 as a possible D gene (6 bases). The CDR3 totals 14 residues. The germline V gene has CDR1 ENHRY and CDR2 SYGVKD. CDR3 sequence reads: CAFSERTDNTEAFF. The CDR3 DNA is TGTGCCTTCAGTGAGAGGACAGACAACACTGAAGCTTTCTTT.

With regard to this clonotype: A read error may be the cause here, since a much bigger clone is one base away. The V gene is TRBV19, the J gene TRBJ2-4, with D perhaps matching TRBD2 (5 bases). The CDR3 has 12 residues. With 5 bases removed from V and 9 bases from J, the gap between germline ends came to 11 bases. Germline V gene sequence: CDR1 LNHDA, CDR2 SQIVND (reference sequence). Here the CDR3 DNA reads TGTGCCAGTAGTTGGGCGGGTTCCATTCAGTACTTC. It codes for CASSWAGSIQYF.

This clonotype was recorded a few times. This chain links TRBV28 with TRBJ1-1; unclear D gene. Trimming removed 5 bases at V and 3 bases at J, with 13 bases between. Looked up from germline, CDR1 is MDHEN and CDR2 is SYDVKM. The CDR3 runs 14 residues. The CDR3 DNA follows: TGTGCCAGCAGTCCCGGGGAAGGGTACACTGAAGCTTTCTTT. Its translation is CASSPGEGYTEAFF.

Comments on this clonotype: A much larger clonotype is one base distant, so this may be a read error. This chain links TRBV28 with TRBJ2-1; D remains unclear. The CDR3 runs 12 residues. Germline-derived CDR1 and CDR2 are MDHEN and SYDVKM. The CDR3 here is CASRRPPLAQSF. The DNA for the CDR3 is TGTGCCAGCAGACGTCCCCCGCTCGCGCAGTCCTTC.

In its sample, this clonotype was seen many times. The chain joins TRBV5-6 to TRBJ2-3; 14 bases align to TRBD2. The CDR3 is 18 residues long. In germline, CDR1 is SGHDT, CDR2 YYEEEE. J lost 6 bases, V lost 4 bases, and 13 bases had no gene match. CDR3 region: CASSPGLAGGSRGDTQYF. CDR3 nucleotide sequence: TGTGCCAGCAGCCCCGGACTAGCGGGGGGCTCACGTGGGGATACGCAGTATTTT.

This clonotype has only a few counts. J is TRBJ2-2 and V is TRBV18; D call uncertain. This CDR3 has 15 residues. Trimming pared 3 bases from V and 0 bases from J, leaving 8 bases between. Germline V CDR1 and CDR2: KGHSH, LQKENI. CDR3 sequence: CASSPGYANTGELFF. As DNA, the CDR3 is TGTGCCAGCTCACCGGGCTACGCGAACACCGGGGAGCTGTTTTTT.